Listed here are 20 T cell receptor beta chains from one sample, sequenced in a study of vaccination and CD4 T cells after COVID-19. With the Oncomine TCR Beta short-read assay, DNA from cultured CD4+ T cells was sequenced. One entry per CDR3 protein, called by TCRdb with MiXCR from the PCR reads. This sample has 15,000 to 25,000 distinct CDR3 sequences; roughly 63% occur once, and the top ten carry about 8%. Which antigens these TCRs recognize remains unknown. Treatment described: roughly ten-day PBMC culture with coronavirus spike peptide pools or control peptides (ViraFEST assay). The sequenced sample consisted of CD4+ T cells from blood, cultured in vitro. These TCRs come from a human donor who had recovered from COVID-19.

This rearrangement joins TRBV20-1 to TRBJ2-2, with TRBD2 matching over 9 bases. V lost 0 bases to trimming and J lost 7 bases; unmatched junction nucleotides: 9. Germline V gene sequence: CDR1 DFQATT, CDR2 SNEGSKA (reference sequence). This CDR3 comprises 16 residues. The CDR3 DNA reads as TGCAGTGCTAGAGATGGCCTAGCGGGATTGGTCGGGGAGCTGTTTTTT. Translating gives CSARDGLAGLVGELFF.

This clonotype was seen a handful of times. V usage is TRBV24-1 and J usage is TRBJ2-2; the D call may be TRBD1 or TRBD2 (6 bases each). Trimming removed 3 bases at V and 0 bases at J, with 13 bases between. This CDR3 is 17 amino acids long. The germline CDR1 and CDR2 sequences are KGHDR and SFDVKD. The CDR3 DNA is TGTGCCACCAGTGATAGACGGGGGCCCTCGAACACCGGGGAGCTGTTTTTT. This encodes CATSDRRGPSNTGELFF.

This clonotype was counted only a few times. The CDR3 DNA sequence: TGCAGTGCCCAAGGACTAGCGGGAGTCTATGAGCAGTTCTTC. This encodes CSAQGLAGVYEQFF. The chain recombines TRBV20-1 with TRBJ2-1, with 13 bases lining up with TRBD2. The length of the CDR3 is 14 residues. The germline gives CDR1 DFQATT, CDR2 SNEGSKA (reference sequence). The ends lost 6 bases at V and 8 bases at J; junction bases unmatched: 7.

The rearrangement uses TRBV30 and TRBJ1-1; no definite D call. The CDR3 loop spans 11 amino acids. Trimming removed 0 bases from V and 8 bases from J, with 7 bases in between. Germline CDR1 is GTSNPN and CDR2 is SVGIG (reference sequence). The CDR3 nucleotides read TGTGCCTGGAGTGTATCGGGGGAAGCTTTCTTT. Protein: CAWSVSGEAFF.

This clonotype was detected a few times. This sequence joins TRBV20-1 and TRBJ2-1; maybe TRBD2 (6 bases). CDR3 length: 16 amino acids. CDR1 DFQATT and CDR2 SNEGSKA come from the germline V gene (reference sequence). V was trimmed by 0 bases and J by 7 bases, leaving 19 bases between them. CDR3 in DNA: TGCAGTGCTAGAGATGCCGCGACGGGAGTAAGTAATGAGCAGTTCTTC. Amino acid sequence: CSARDAATGVSNEQFF.

This CDR3 is CSARVRESGVNYNEQFF. The CDR3, as DNA: TGCAGTGCTAGAGTCCGGGAGTCGGGAGTTAACTACAATGAGCAGTTCTTC. The chain links TRBV20-1 to TRBJ2-1, with a tentative D call TRBD2 (6 bases). V was pared by 1 base and J by 3 bases, with 19 bases between. The CDR3 is 17 amino acids. Germline assignment: CDR1 DFQATT and CDR2 SNEGSKA (reference sequence).

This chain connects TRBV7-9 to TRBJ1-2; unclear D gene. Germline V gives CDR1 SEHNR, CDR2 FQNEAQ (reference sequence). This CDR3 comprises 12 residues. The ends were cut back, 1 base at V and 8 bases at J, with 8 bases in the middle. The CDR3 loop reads CASSLEEEGYTF. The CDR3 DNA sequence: TGTGCCAGCAGCTTAGAGGAGGAGGGCTACACCTTC.

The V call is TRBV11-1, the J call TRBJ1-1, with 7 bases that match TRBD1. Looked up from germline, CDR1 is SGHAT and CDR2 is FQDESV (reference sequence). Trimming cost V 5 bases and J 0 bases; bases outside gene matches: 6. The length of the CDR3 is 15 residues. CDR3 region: CASSKQTGLNTEAFF. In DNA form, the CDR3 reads TGTGCCAGCAGCAAACAGACAGGGTTGAACACTGAAGCTTTCTTT.

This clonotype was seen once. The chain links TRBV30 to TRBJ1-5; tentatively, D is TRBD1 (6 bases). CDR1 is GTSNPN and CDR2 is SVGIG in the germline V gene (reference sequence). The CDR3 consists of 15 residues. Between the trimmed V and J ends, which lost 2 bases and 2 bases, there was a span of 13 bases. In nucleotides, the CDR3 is TGTGCCTGGAGTACAGGGTTGAGCGGCAATCAGCCCCAGCATTTT. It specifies CAWSTGLSGNQPQHF. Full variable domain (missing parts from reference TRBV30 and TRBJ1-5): SQTIHQWPATLVQPVGSPLSLECTVEGTSNPNLYWYRQAAGRGLQLLFYSVGIGQISSEVPQNLSASRPQDRQFILSSKKLLLSDSGFYLCAWSTGLSGNQPQHFGDGTRLSIL.

The DNA for the CDR3 is TGTGCCAGCAGCTCGGAGGGGACCTACACCTTC. Encoded protein: CASSSEGTYTF. This chain connects TRBV7-2 to TRBJ1-2; perhaps TRBD1 as D (5 bases). CDR1 and CDR2 (germline): SGHTA, FQGNSA. The ends were cut back, 4 bases at V and 10 bases at J, with 10 bases in the middle. The length of the CDR3 is 11 residues.

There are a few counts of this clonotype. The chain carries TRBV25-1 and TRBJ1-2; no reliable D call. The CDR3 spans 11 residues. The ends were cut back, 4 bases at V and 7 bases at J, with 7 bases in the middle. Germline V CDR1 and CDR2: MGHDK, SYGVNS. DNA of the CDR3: TGTGCCAGCAGTGGGACGGGTGGCTACACCTTC. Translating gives CASSGTGGYTF.

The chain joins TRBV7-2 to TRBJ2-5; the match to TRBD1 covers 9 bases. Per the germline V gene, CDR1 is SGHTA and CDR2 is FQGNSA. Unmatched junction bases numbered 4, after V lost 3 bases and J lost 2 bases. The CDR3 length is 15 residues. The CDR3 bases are TGTGCCAGCAGCTTGGGGGGACAGGGACAAGAGACCCAGTACTTC. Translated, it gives CASSLGGQGQETQYF.

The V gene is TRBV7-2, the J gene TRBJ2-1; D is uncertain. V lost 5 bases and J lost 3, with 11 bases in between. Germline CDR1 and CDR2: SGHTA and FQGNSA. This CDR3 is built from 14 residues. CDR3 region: CASSPSWVYNEQFF. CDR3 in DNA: TGTGCCAGCAGCCCATCCTGGGTCTACAATGAGCAGTTCTTC.

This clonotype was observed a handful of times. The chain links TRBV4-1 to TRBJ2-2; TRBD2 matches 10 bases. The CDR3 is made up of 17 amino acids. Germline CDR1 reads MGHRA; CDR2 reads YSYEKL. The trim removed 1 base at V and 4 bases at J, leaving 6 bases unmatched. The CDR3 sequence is CASSQGASGSVTGELFF. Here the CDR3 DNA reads TGCGCCAGCAGCCAAGGGGCTAGCGGGAGCGTCACCGGGGAGCTGTTTTTT.

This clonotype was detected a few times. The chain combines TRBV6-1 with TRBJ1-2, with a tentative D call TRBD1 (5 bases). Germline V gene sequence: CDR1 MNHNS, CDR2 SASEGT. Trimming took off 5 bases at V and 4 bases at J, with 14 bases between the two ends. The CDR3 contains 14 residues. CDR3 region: CASSTDSKIYGYTF. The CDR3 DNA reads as TGTGCCAGCAGTACTGACAGTAAGATCTATGGCTACACCTTC.

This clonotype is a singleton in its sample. DNA of the CDR3: TGTGCCAGCAGCCACAGGTTCGGGGAGAATTCACCCCTCCACTTT. Protein: CASSHRFGENSPLHF. This chain links TRBV7-2 with TRBJ1-6, with D maybe TRBD1 (5 bases). CDR3 length equals 15 residues. The V end was cut by 5 bases, the J end by 7 bases, with 15 bases between. Germline lookup yields CDR1 SGHTA and CDR2 FQGNSA.

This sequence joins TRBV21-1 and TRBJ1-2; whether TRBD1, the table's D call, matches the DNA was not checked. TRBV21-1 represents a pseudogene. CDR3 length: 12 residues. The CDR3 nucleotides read TGTGCCAGCAGCAAAGTTGGGGGAGGCTACACCTTC. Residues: CASSKVGGGYTF.

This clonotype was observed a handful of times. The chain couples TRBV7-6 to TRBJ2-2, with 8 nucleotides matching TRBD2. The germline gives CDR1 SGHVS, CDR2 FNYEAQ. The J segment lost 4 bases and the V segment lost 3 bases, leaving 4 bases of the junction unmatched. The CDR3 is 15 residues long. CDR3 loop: CASSLGLVGTGELFF. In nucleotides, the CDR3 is TGTGCCAGCAGCTTGGGACTAGTGGGCACCGGGGAGCTGTTTTTT.

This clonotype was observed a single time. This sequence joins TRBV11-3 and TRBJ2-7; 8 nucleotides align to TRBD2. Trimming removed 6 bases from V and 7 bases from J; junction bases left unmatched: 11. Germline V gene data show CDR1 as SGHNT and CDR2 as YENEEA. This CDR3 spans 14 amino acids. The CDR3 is CASRPGSGSGEQYF. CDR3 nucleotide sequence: TGTGCCAGCAGGCCCGGCAGCGGGAGCGGTGAGCAGTACTTC. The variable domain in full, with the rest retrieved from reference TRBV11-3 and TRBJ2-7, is EAGVVQSPRYKIIEKKQPVAFWCNPISGHNTLYWYLQNLGQGPELLIRYENEEAVDDSQLPKDRFSAERLKGVDSTLKIQPAELGDSAVYLCASRPGSGSGEQYFGPGTRLTVT.

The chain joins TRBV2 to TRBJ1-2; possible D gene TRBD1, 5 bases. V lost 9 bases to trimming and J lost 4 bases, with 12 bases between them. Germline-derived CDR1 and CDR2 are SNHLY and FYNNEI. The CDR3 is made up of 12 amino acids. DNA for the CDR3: TGTGCCAGTGGCAGGGTTGGCTATGGCTACACCTTC. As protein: CASGRVGYGYTF.